Below are 27 T cell receptor beta chains sequenced from a single sample in a study of T cell repertoires in cytomegalovirus infection. TCRdb processed the reads anew with MiXCR; each CDR3 protein has one entry. The table includes just under 500,000 distinct CDR3 sequences, around a third detected once. These receptors have no known antigen. The sequencing used cultured PBMCs, collected from culture after CMV antigen stimulation. These TCRs come from a human donor in good health (CMV status not recorded). Some clones in this sample may be carry-over from other donors' samples.

This clonotype was counted a single time. The chain recombines TRBV3-1 with TRBJ2-3; no clear D. This CDR3 has 16 amino acids. The germline CDR1 and CDR2 sequences are LGHDT and YNNKEL (reference sequence). Between the trimmed V and J ends, which lost 0 bases and 6 bases, there was a span of 16 bases. The CDR3 nucleotides read TGTGCCAGCAGCCAAGATATACGGCCCCCTGAGGATACGCAGTATTTT. Translating it yields CASSQDIRPPEDTQYF.

The chain couples TRBV27 to TRBJ2-3; the D gene could be TRBD1 or TRBD2 (5 bases each). CDR1 and CDR2 from the germline V gene are MNHEY and SMNVEV (reference sequence). This CDR3 region has 16 residues. Trimming took 6 bases from V and 3 from J, leaving 19 bases between them. Here the CDR3 reads CASSITIGALTDTQYF. In DNA form, the CDR3 reads TGTGCCAGCAGCATAACGATCGGGGCTTTAACAGATACGCAGTATTTT.

J is TRBJ2-2 and V is TRBV28; TRBD2 matches at 16 bases. V lost 4 bases to trimming and J lost 1 base; unmatched junction nucleotides: 3. CDR3 length equals 18 residues. CDR1 is MDHEN, CDR2 SYDVKM, per germline. CDR3 protein: CASSSGLAGGGNTGELFF. The CDR3 bases are TGTGCCAGCAGTTCGGGACTAGCGGGAGGGGGGAACACCGGGGAGCTGTTTTTT. The variable domain in full, completed from reference TRBV28 and TRBJ2-2, reads DVKVTQSSRYLVKRTGEKVFLECVQDMDHENMFWYRQDPGLGLRLIYFSYDVKMKEKGDIPEGYSVSREKKERFSLILESASTNQTSMYLCASSSGLAGGGNTGELFFGEGSRLTVL.

The chain employs TRBV29-1 and TRBJ2-7; D gene uncertain. The CDR3 covers 13 residues. V was pared by 4 bases and J by 4 bases, with 14 bases between. Per the germline V gene, CDR1 is SQVTM and CDR2 is ANQGSEA. DNA of the CDR3: TGCAGCGTTGTTGACTCGGGCTTATACGAGCAGTACTTC. Translation: CSVVDSGLYEQYF.

This chain connects TRBV7-4 to TRBJ2-7; the D gene is possibly TRBD1 (6 bases). The germline gives CDR1 SGHVT, CDR2 SQSDAQ. V was shortened by 5 bases and J by 0 bases, with 11 bases between the two germline ends. This CDR3 has 14 amino acids. The CDR3 nucleotides are TGTGCCAGCAGCAAACAGGGCAGCTCCTACGAGCAGTACTTC. It yields the protein CASSKQGSSYEQYF.

The chain recombines TRBV4-1 with TRBJ2-1; 12 bases agree with TRBD2. The CDR3 totals 17 residues. Germline V CDR1 and CDR2: MGHRA, YSYEKL. V shed 5 bases and J 9 bases; nucleotides not matched to a gene: 14. DNA for the CDR3: TGCGCCAGCAGCTACTCCTGGACTAGCGGGAAGCGGCTTGAGCAGTTCTTC. This gives the protein CASSYSWTSGKRLEQFF.

This chain uses TRBV12-5 with TRBJ1-5, with D possibly TRBD1 on 5 matching bases. This CDR3 contains 14 residues. Germline CDR1 reads LGHNT; CDR2 reads FRNRAP. Trimming shortened V by 3 bases and J by 3 bases, and 9 bases separated the two germline ends. The chain's CDR3 is CASGLAGINQPQHF. DNA of the CDR3: TGTGCTAGTGGTTTAGCAGGGATCAATCAGCCCCAGCATTTT.

The chain carries TRBV10-2 and TRBJ2-2, with no clear D. Germline V lookup: CDR1 WSHSY, CDR2 SAAADI. Trimming stripped 2 bases from V and 13 bases from J, with 8 bases between. This CDR3 contains 11 residues. CDR3 loop: CASSEGKRLFF. The CDR3 bases are TGCGCCAGCAGTGAGGGCAAAAGGCTGTTTTTT.

The chain has TRBV20-1 and TRBJ1-3; D is unresolved. Germline V CDR1 and CDR2: DFQATT, SNEGSKA (reference sequence). Trimming stripped 3 bases from V and 5 bases from J, with 8 bases between. The CDR3 contains 12 residues. The chain's CDR3 is CSASNTRNTIYF. As DNA, the CDR3 is TGCAGTGCTAGTAACACTCGAAACACCATATATTTT.

The chain couples TRBV7-8 to TRBJ1-3; no reliable D call. Germline V gene sequence: CDR1 SGHVS, CDR2 FQNEAQ. V was shortened by 4 bases and J by 0 bases, with 13 bases between the two germline ends. The CDR3 consists of 16 residues. The CDR3 loop reads CASSSRTANSGNTIYF. The CDR3 coding sequence is TGTGCCAGCAGCTCTCGGACCGCCAACTCTGGAAACACCATATATTTT.

This clonotype appeared a few times. The chain recombines TRBV4-3 with TRBJ1-5; 7 nucleotides agree with TRBD1. Germline assignment: CDR1 LGHNA and CDR2 YSLEER. After removal of 0 bases from V and 5 bases from J, the junction contained 10 bases not matched to a gene. This CDR3 has 17 amino acids. In DNA, the CDR3 is TGCGCCAGCAGCCAAGATGGAGTCGGCAGGGGGTATCAGCCCCAGCATTTT. It codes for CASSQDGVGRGYQPQHF.

The rearrangement uses TRBV7-9 and TRBJ1-2, with D hard to call. Germline CDR1 reads SEHNR; CDR2 reads FQNEAQ (reference sequence). The V gene lost 5 bases and the J gene lost 6 bases, with 13 bases spanning the gap. The CDR3 length is 13 residues. The DNA of the CDR3 is TGTGCCAGCAGCCCCGCGGGCTGGGATGGCTACACCTTC. Protein: CASSPAGWDGYTF. Full variable domain (missing parts from reference TRBV7-9 and TRBJ1-2): DTGVSQNPRHKITKRGQNVTFRCDPISEHNRLYWYRQTLGQGPEFLTYFQNEAQLEKSRLLSDRFSAERPKGSFSTLEIQRTEQGDSAMYLCASSPAGWDGYTFGSGTRLTVV.

This clonotype was recorded at least ten times. The chain has TRBV7-9 and TRBJ2-3, with D perhaps matching TRBD2 (5 bases). Trimming left V 1 base short and J 6 bases short, with 11 bases between. The CDR3 has 14 amino acids. The germline gives CDR1 SEHNR, CDR2 FQNEAQ (reference sequence). This CDR3 is CASSLERAEDTQYF. In nucleotides, the CDR3 is TGTGCCAGCAGCTTAGAAAGAGCGGAGGATACGCAGTATTTT.

CDR3 sequence: CSARDPRDNGELFF. The CDR3 region has the DNA TGCAGTGCTAGAGATCCACGGGACAACGGGGAGCTGTTTTTT. The J gene is TRBJ2-2, the V gene TRBV20-1, with a tentative D call TRBD1 (6 bases). CDR1 and CDR2 (germline): DFQATT, SNEGSKA (reference sequence). The length of the CDR3 is 14 residues. The V and J ends lost 0 bases and 7 bases respectively, with 12 bases between them.

The V and J genes are TRBV7-2 and TRBJ1-1; D is unclear. Trimming took 2 bases from V and 6 from J, leaving 10 bases between them. The germline V gene encodes CDR1 SGHTA and CDR2 FQGNSA. The CDR3 extends over 13 amino acids. The CDR3 DNA is TGTGCCAGCAGCTTAATCTCGTCGGCTGAAGCTTTCTTT. The encoded protein is CASSLISSAEAFF.

This clonotype occurred a few times. This chain links TRBV7-2 with TRBJ2-5, with a possible D match to TRBD2 (6 bases). CDR3 size: 16 residues. The V end lost 2 bases, the J end lost 1 base, and 14 bases lay between the germline ends. Germline-derived CDR1 and CDR2 are SGHTA and FQGNSA. The DNA for the CDR3 is TGTGCCAGCAGCTTATCGATAGAAGCGGGCCAAGAGACCCAGTACTTC. This translates into CASSLSIEAGQETQYF.

J is TRBJ2-1 and V is TRBV7-2; 13 bases agree with TRBD2. This CDR3 region has 15 residues. The V gene's germline CDR1 is SGHTA and CDR2 FQGNSA. V gave up 5 bases and J gave up 7 bases; unmatched junction bases: 5. The CDR3 here is CASSTGLAGSNEQFF. CDR3 DNA: TGTGCCAGCAGCACGGGACTAGCGGGATCTAATGAGCAGTTCTTC.

The genes are TRBV25-1 and TRBJ1-3; D is ambiguous. V dropped 3 bases and J dropped 4 bases, with 16 bases sitting between them. This CDR3 has 16 amino acids. Germline V lookup: CDR1 MGHDK, CDR2 SYGVNS. CDR3: CASSDRTRGSGNTIYF. The CDR3 DNA sequence: TGTGCCAGCAGTGACCGTACGCGGGGATCCGGAAACACCATATATTTT.

This clonotype has only a few counts. The gene calls are TRBV7-8 and TRBJ2-1; 8 nucleotides align to TRBD2. The length of the CDR3 is 16 residues. The V segment lost 4 bases and the J segment 8 bases; nucleotides outside the gene matches: 13. Germline-derived CDR1 and CDR2 are SGHVS and FQNEAQ. The CDR3 coding sequence is TGTGCCAGCAGCTCCGGCCGGCCCGCGGGAGGCGATGAGCAGTTCTTC. Its translation: CASSSGRPAGGDEQFF.

This clonotype has at least ten counts. The V and J genes are TRBV7-2 and TRBJ2-3; 8 bases are a match to TRBD2. Losses at the gene ends were 5 bases for V and 6 bases for J; bases not matched to a gene: 7. This CDR3 comprises 14 residues. The V gene's germline CDR1 is SGHTA and CDR2 FQGNSA. The CDR3 DNA reads TGTGCCAGCAGCCCCGGACTAGCTGCGGATACGCAGTATTTT. Its translation: CASSPGLAADTQYF.

The gene calls are TRBV12-3 or TRBV12-4 and TRBJ2-7; D is possibly TRBD2 (6 bases). CDR3 length equals 16 residues. Trimming left V 6 bases short and J 1 base short, with 19 bases between. The CDR3 here is CASSPLAPLSSYEQYF. CDR3 nucleotide sequence: TGTGCCAGCAGCCCTCTAGCGCCACTTTCATCCTACGAGCAGTACTTC.

The chain joins TRBV7-9 to TRBJ1-6; D not resolved. Trimming took 4 bases from V and 10 from J, leaving 11 bases between them. CDR1 is SEHNR, CDR2 FQNEAQ, per germline (reference sequence). The CDR3 runs 13 residues. DNA of the CDR3: TGTGCCAGCAGCTCCCAGATAGCCTCACCCCTCCACTTT. Amino acid sequence: CASSSQIASPLHF.

This clonotype was picked up one time. The chain is built from TRBV7-4 and TRBJ2-5; TRBD2 aligns across 7 bases. The V gene end was trimmed by 5 bases and the J gene end by 0 bases; junction bases not matched to a gene: 6. The CDR3 totals 15 residues. CDR1 and CDR2 from the germline V gene are SGHVT and SQSDAQ. The CDR3 DNA reads as TGTGCCAGCAGCGCTCCCGGGGGGTACCAAGAGACCCAGTACTTC. Translated, it gives CASSAPGGYQETQYF. The full variable domain, completed using reference TRBV7-4 and TRBJ2-5, is GAGVSQSPRYKVAKRGRDVALRCDSISGHVTLYWYRQTLGQGSEVLTYSQSDAQRDKSGRPSGRFSAERPERSVSTLKIQRTEQGDSAVYLCASSAPGGYQETQYFGPGTRLLVL.

The chain uses TRBV29-1 and TRBJ1-1; D is perhaps TRBD1 (6 bases). V was cut by 6 bases and J by 2 bases, with 13 bases left in between. The germline V gene encodes CDR1 SQVTM and CDR2 ANQGSEA. CDR3 length equals 13 residues. CDR3 DNA: TGCAGCGTCCCCGGACAGTACAACACTGAAGCTTTCTTT. It is translated as CSVPGQYNTEAFF.

This clonotype was seen at least ten times. This rearrangement joins TRBV7-2 to TRBJ2-3; maybe TRBD1 (6 bases). CDR1 and CDR2 (germline): SGHTA, FQGNSA. Trimming took off 5 bases at V and 3 bases at J, with 21 bases between the two ends. The length of the CDR3 is 17 residues. The CDR3 coding sequence is TGTGCCAGCAGCCCCCAGGGGCCATTTAGCTGGACAGATACGCAGTATTTT. Translation gives CASSPQGPFSWTDTQYF.

In its sample, this clonotype was seen many times. The V call is TRBV7-2, the J call TRBJ2-1; 10 bases are shared with TRBD2. This CDR3 has 17 amino acids. Germline trimming cut 4 bases from V and 5 bases from J; bases unmatched to any gene: 11. Germline loops: CDR1 SGHTA, CDR2 FQGNSA. This chain's CDR3 is CASSSQWGLAMNNEQFF. DNA for the CDR3: TGTGCCAGCAGCTCTCAATGGGGACTAGCGATGAACAATGAGCAGTTCTTC.

This sequence joins TRBV6-6 and TRBJ2-1; D might be TRBD2 (6 bases). The CDR3 contains 16 residues. Trimming took off 2 bases at V and 7 bases at J, with 18 bases between the two ends. Germline CDR1 and CDR2: MNHNY and SVGAGI (reference sequence). CDR3 sequence: CASSYRGSPGGNEQFF. CDR3 DNA: TGTGCCAGCAGTTACCGTGGGTCTCCTGGGGGGAATGAGCAGTTCTTC.